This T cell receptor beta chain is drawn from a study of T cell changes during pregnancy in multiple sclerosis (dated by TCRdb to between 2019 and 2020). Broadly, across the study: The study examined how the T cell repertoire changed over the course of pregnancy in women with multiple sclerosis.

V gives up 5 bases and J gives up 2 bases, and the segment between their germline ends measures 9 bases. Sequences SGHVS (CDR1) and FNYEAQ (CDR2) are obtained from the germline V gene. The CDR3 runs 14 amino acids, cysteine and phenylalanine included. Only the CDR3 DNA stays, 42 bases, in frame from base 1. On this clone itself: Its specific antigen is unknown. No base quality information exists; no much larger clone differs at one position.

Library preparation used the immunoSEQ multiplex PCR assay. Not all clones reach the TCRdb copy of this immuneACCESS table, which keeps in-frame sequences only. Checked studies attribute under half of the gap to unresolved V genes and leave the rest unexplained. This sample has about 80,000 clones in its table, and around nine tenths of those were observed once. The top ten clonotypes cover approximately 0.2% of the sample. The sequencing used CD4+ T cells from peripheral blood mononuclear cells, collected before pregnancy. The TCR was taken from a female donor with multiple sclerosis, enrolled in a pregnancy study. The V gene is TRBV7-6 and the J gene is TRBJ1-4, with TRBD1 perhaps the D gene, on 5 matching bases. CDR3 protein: CASSHGGTNEKLFF. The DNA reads TGTGCCAGCAGCCACGGGGGTACTAATGAAAAACTGTTTTTT.